This paragraph covers one T cell receptor (beta chain) sequence. Germline CDR1 and CDR2: MNHEY and SVGEGT. The CDR3 consists of 14 residues. V was cut by 2 bases and J by 0 bases, with 8 bases left in between. The authors drew around 9.3 milliliters of peripheral blood from each donor. The authors ran a second PCR of 7 to 11 cycles using a sample-barcoded 5' primer and a J-beta primer mix. TCRdb fed the 5' RACE reads into MiXCR, producing one record per CDR3 protein. The data show over 500,000 distinct CDR3 sequences, about 28% seen once. The source of the sample is a study of blood T cells in healthy people across ages. Across the study: Template switching picked up about one barcoded beta molecule for each two T cells.

These data also formed part of another study, on T cells of mothers and their children. From that paper: The study found slightly higher but non-significant overlap in related versus unrelated mother-child pairs.

The sequenced sample was blood. The clonotype originates from a boy between 2 and 10 years old in good health. This sequence joins TRBV6-2 or TRBV6-3 and TRBJ2-7, with no clear D. CDR3 region: CASSYTPSSYEQYF. In nucleotides, the CDR3 is TGTGCCAGCAGTTACACCCCGAGCTCCTACGAGCAGTACTTC.